What follows are 3 T cell receptor beta chains derived from one specimen sequenced in a study of CD4 T cells in relation to SARS-CoV-2 and coronaviruses (dated by TCRdb to the early 2020s). CD4+ T cells from unexposed donors were collected before the COVID-19 pandemic (2011-2018). The EasySep CD4+ T cell isolation kit was used to isolate CD4+ T cells once the cultures had run for roughly 10 days. Antigens of these TCRs are unknown. The method was the immunoSEQ multiplex PCR assay. Held by TCRdb, this immuneACCESS table contains in-frame sequences only and omits some clones. Under half of the omission traces to an unresolved V gene where checked; the cause of the rest is unknown. Within this sample are about 30,000 clones, with 76% of them counted one time only. The ten largest clones represent roughly 14% of the sample. The sequenced material came from CD4+ T cells from PBMCs, cultured in vitro. These receptors all come from a human donor in good health.

The genes are TRBV11-2 and TRBJ2-1; D is unclear. Trimming left V 2 bases short and J 14 bases short, with 10 bases between. CDR3 length equals 11 residues. Germline V lookup: CDR1 SGHAT, CDR2 FQNNGV. CDR3 region: CASSLFQAKFF. CDR3 in DNA: TGTGCCAGCAGCTTATTTCAGGCCAAGTTCTTC. Full variable domain (rest looked up from reference TRBV11-2 and TRBJ2-1): EAGVAQSPRYKIIEKRQSVAFWCNPISGHATLYWYQQILGQGPKLLIQFQNNGVVDDSQLPKDRFSAERLKGVDSTLKIQPAKLEDSAVYLCASSLFQAKFFGPGTRLTVL.

This chain links TRBV2 with TRBJ2-1; 12 bases fit TRBD2. This CDR3 has 17 residues. Looked up from germline, CDR1 is SNHLY and CDR2 is FYNNEI. With 8 bases clipped from V and 7 bases from J, the junction kept 15 bases outside the gene matches. CDR3 amino acids: CASLGGASGRGGNEQFF. CDR3 nucleotides: TGTGCCAGCCTCGGAGGGGCTAGCGGGAGGGGGGGAAATGAGCAGTTCTTC.

The genes are TRBV5-8 and TRBJ1-1; no reliable D call. The CDR3 has 13 amino acids. Germline V CDR1 and CDR2: SGHTS, YDEGEE. The V end was cut by 2 bases, the J end by 5 bases, with 10 bases between. CDR3 nucleotide sequence: TGTGCCAGCAGCTTCGACACCGTAACTGAAGCTTTCTTT. This translates into CASSFDTVTEAFF. Full variable domain (outside the CDR3, taken from reference TRBV5-8 and TRBJ1-1): EAGVTQSPTHLIKTRGQQATLRCSPISGHTSVYWYQQALGLGLQFLLWYDEGEERNRGNFPPRFSGRQFPNYSSELNVNALELEDSALYLCASSFDTVTEAFFGQGTRLTVV.